This paragraph covers one T cell receptor beta chain sequence. Its antigen is still unknown. This sample is part of a study of blood T cells in healthy people across ages. Findings of the study overall: Any conclusive comparison of naive versus antigen-experienced cells was prevented by using unsorted PBMCs. Aged donors had fewer naive CD4+ cells and lower diversity than long-lived donors.

With a J-beta primer mix and a sample-barcoded 5' primer, a second PCR ran roughly 7 to 11 cycles. One entry per CDR3 protein, called by TCRdb with MiXCR from the 5' RACE reads. Of 1.5 million to 2 million distinct CDR3 sequences listed, 39% are singletons. Each donor gave around 9.3 milliliters of peripheral blood. Trimming removed 2 bases from V and 10 bases from J, with 10 bases in between. The CDR3 extends over 12 amino acids. CDR1 and CDR2 (germline): SGHTA, FQGNSA. The sample consisted of blood. The receptor was isolated from a human donor in good health. The gene calls are TRBV7-2 and TRBJ2-3; D tentatively reads TRBD1 or TRBD2 (6 bases each). The CDR3 protein is CASSLPGGPQYF. Here the CDR3 DNA reads TGTGCCAGCAGCTTACCCGGGGGCCCGCAGTATTTT.